Listed below are T cell receptor beta chains from one sample, sequenced in a study of blood T cell repertoires in COVID-19. Generated by immunoSEQ multiplex PCR, the TCRdb table keeps only in-frame clones and is missing some. The sample carries 150,000 to 200,000 clones, more than 80% recorded once. The sample was peripheral blood. The receptors originated from a man aged 50-59 years with acute or convalescent COVID-19. CDR3s include the opening cysteine and the closing phenylalanine or tryptophan. D genes are given only for firm matches. Size is omitted from some rows. Given values are once, few, many or a class for expanded clones.

d_gene: .
v_gene: TRBV7-8
j_gene: TRBJ2-7
abundance: .
CDR3aa: CASRRQPYSYEQYF
CDR3nt: TGTGCCAGCAGGAGGCAACCCTACTCCTACGAGCAGTACTTC

d_gene: TRBD1
v_gene: TRBV5-1
j_gene: TRBJ1-2
abundance: once
CDR3aa: CASSLPGPTGDGYTF
CDR3nt: TGCGCCAGCAGCTTACCGGGACCGACAGGGGACGGCTACACCTTC

d_gene: TRBD2
v_gene: TRBV2
j_gene: TRBJ2-2
abundance: .
CDR3aa: CASSYTRLAGGPSTGELFF
CDR3nt: TGTGCCAGCAGTTACACGAGACTAGCGGGAGGGCCGAGTACCGGGGAGCTGTTTTTT

d_gene: .
v_gene: TRBV7-2
j_gene: TRBJ2-3
abundance: .
CDR3aa: CASSLAPGVGVTDTQYF
CDR3nt: TGTGCCAGCAGCTTAGCGCCCGGAGTAGGTGTGACAGATACGCAGTATTTT

d_gene: .
v_gene: TRBV3-1/TRBV3-2
j_gene: TRBJ2-2
abundance: .
CDR3aa: CASSHRDTGAGELFF
CDR3nt: TGTGCCAGCAGCCATAGGGACACCGGGGCCGGGGAGCTGTTTTTT

d_gene: .
v_gene: TRBV9
j_gene: TRBJ1-6
abundance: .
CDR3aa: CASSGDGGFRPLHF
CDR3nt: TGTGCCAGCAGCGGGGATGGAGGTTTTCGACCCCTCCACTTT

d_gene: TRBD1
v_gene: TRBV28
j_gene: TRBJ2-1
abundance: .
CDR3aa: CASSTDRGANEQFF
CDR3nt: TGTGCCAGCAGCACTGACAGGGGAGCCAATGAGCAGTTCTTC

d_gene: .
v_gene: TRBV30
j_gene: TRBJ1-1
abundance: .
CDR3aa: CAWSPAARGAFF
CDR3nt: TGTGCCTGGAGCCCGGCGGCCAGGGGAGCTTTCTTT

d_gene: TRBD1
v_gene: TRBV28
j_gene: TRBJ2-2
abundance: .
CDR3aa: CASNLNLDRDTGELFF
CDR3nt: TGTGCCAGCAACCTTAACCTGGACAGGGACACCGGGGAGCTGTTTTTT

d_gene: TRBD2
v_gene: TRBV9
j_gene: TRBJ2-4
abundance: .
CDR3aa: CASSVAGGPQVQYF
CDR3nt: TGTGCCAGCAGCGTAGCGGGAGGGCCTCAAGTTCAGTACTTC

d_gene: .
v_gene: TRBV4-1
j_gene: TRBJ2-1
abundance: .
CDR3aa: CASSQTNTGWHEQFF
CDR3nt: TGCGCCAGCAGCCAGACGAATACAGGGTGGCATGAGCAGTTCTTC

d_gene: .
v_gene: TRBV13
j_gene: TRBJ2-2
abundance: .
CDR3aa: CASSLGVQVNTGELFF
CDR3nt: TGTGCCAGCAGCTTAGGCGTACAGGTGAACACCGGGGAGCTGTTTTTT

d_gene: TRBD1
v_gene: TRBV5-1
j_gene: TRBJ2-6
abundance: .
CDR3aa: CASSPGQGGANVLTF
CDR3nt: TGCGCCAGCAGCCCGGGACAGGGGGGGGCCAACGTCCTGACTTTC

d_gene: TRBD2
v_gene: TRBV27
j_gene: TRBJ2-2
abundance: once
CDR3aa: CASSYSHIAGVTGELFF
CDR3nt: TGTGCCAGCAGCTATTCCCACATAGCGGGAGTCACCGGGGAGCTGTTTTTT

d_gene: TRBD1
v_gene: TRBV7-2
j_gene: TRBJ2-7
abundance: .
CDR3aa: CASSKDREYEQYF
CDR3nt: TGTGCCAGCAGCAAAGACAGGGAATACGAGCAGTACTTC

d_gene: .
v_gene: TRBV5-6
j_gene: TRBJ1-2
abundance: .
CDR3aa: CASSLDGFTTF
CDR3nt: TGTGCCAGCAGCTTGGACGGTTTCACCACCTTC

d_gene: .
v_gene: TRBV7-3
j_gene: TRBJ2-2
abundance: .
CDR3aa: CASSLQDNTGELFF
CDR3nt: TGTGCCAGCAGCTTGCAGGATAACACCGGGGAGCTGTTTTTT

d_gene: .
v_gene: TRBV4-2
j_gene: TRBJ2-5
abundance: .
CDR3aa: CASSQAGALQETQYF
CDR3nt: TGTGCCAGCAGCCAGGCGGGGGCGCTCCAAGAGACCCAGTACTTC

d_gene: TRBD1
v_gene: TRBV27
j_gene: TRBJ1-1
abundance: .
CDR3aa: CASSSDRANTEAFF
CDR3nt: TGTGCCAGCAGTTCCGACAGGGCGAACACTGAAGCTTTCTTT

d_gene: .
v_gene: TRBV27
j_gene: TRBJ1-6
abundance: once
CDR3aa: CASSLRGSPLHF
CDR3nt: TGTGCCAGCAGCCTCAGAGGGTCACCCCTCCACTTT

d_gene: .
v_gene: TRBV6-5
j_gene: TRBJ2-2
abundance: .
CDR3aa: CASSLNRVANTGELFF
CDR3nt: TGTGCCAGCAGTTTAAACAGGGTAGCGAACACCGGGGAGCTGTTTTTT

d_gene: TRBD1
v_gene: TRBV23-1
j_gene: TRBJ1-3
abundance: .
CDR3aa: CASSQRDRGYRNTIYF
CDR3nt: TGCGCCAGCAGTCAAAGGGACAGGGGGTATCGGAACACCATATATTTT

d_gene: .
v_gene: TRBV5-1
j_gene: TRBJ1-4
abundance: .
CDR3aa: CASSQGGAGEKLFF
CDR3nt: TGCGCCAGCAGCCAGGGTGGGGCCGGCGAAAAACTGTTTTTT

d_gene: .
v_gene: TRBV29-1
j_gene: TRBJ2-5
abundance: once
CDR3aa: CSVDGGQGLQTQYF
CDR3nt: TGCAGCGTTGATGGGGGTCAGGGGCTGCAGACCCAGTACTTC

d_gene: .
v_gene: TRBV6-5
j_gene: TRBJ2-1
abundance: .
CDR3aa: CASSYLGPDNEQFF
CDR3nt: TGTGCCAGCAGTTACTTGGGCCCAGACAATGAGCAGTTCTTC

d_gene: TRBD1
v_gene: TRBV10-3
j_gene: TRBJ1-5
abundance: .
CDR3aa: CAISDDRGLVQPQHF
CDR3nt: TGTGCCATCAGTGACGACAGGGGGCTTGTTCAGCCCCAGCATTTT

d_gene: .
v_gene: TRBV10-3
j_gene: TRBJ2-5
abundance: .
CDR3aa: CAISENPPKGGETQYF
CDR3nt: TGTGCCATCAGTGAGAATCCCCCTAAGGGGGGGGAGACCCAGTACTTC

d_gene: .
v_gene: TRBV20-1
j_gene: TRBJ2-3
abundance: .
CDR3aa: CSASSVIRADTQYF
CDR3nt: TGCAGTGCTAGTAGCGTCATCCGGGCAGATACGCAGTATTTT

d_gene: .
v_gene: TRBV6-1
j_gene: TRBJ1-3
abundance: once
CDR3aa: CASSEPRGRSSGNTIYF
CDR3nt: TGTGCCAGCAGTGAGCCCCGAGGGCGAAGCTCTGGAAACACCATATATTTT

d_gene: TRBD2
v_gene: TRBV2
j_gene: TRBJ2-1
abundance: .
CDR3aa: CASSTGLYSNEQFF
CDR3nt: TGTGCCAGCAGTACGGGACTATACTCCAATGAGCAGTTCTTC

d_gene: .
v_gene: TRBV7-3
j_gene: TRBJ1-1
abundance: .
CDR3aa: CASSLGGQNTEAFF
CDR3nt: TGTGCCAGCAGCTTAGGGGGCCAGAACACTGAAGCTTTCTTT

d_gene: .
v_gene: TRBV19
j_gene: TRBJ2-6
abundance: .
CDR3aa: CASRTPNPGANVLTF
CDR3nt: TGTGCCAGTAGGACACCGAACCCTGGGGCCAACGTCCTGACTTTC

d_gene: .
v_gene: TRBV18
j_gene: TRBJ1-1
abundance: .
CDR3aa: CASSTGAGSTEAFF
CDR3nt: TGTGCCAGCTCGACCGGGGCCGGGAGCACTGAAGCTTTCTTT

d_gene: TRBD1
v_gene: TRBV6-2/TRBV6-3
j_gene: TRBJ2-2
abundance: .
CDR3aa: CASSLTGGRTGELFF
CDR3nt: TGTGCCAGCAGTCTCACAGGGGGACGCACCGGGGAGCTGTTTTTT

d_gene: .
v_gene: TRBV6-5
j_gene: TRBJ1-5
abundance: .
CDR3aa: CASRVTAKNQPQHF
CDR3nt: TGTGCCAGCAGGGTGACAGCGAAGAATCAGCCCCAGCATTTT

d_gene: TRBD2
v_gene: TRBV27
j_gene: TRBJ2-1
abundance: once
CDR3aa: CASSSGLAGRNEQFF
CDR3nt: TGTGCCAGCAGTTCGGGACTAGCGGGACGCAATGAGCAGTTCTTC

d_gene: TRBD2
v_gene: TRBV7-2
j_gene: TRBJ2-7
abundance: once
CDR3aa: CASSLARGRALMDEQYF
CDR3nt: TGTGCCAGCAGCTTAGCGCGAGGGAGGGCCCTCATGGACGAGCAGTACTTC

d_gene: .
v_gene: TRBV21-1
j_gene: TRBJ1-5
abundance: .
CDR3aa: CASSKSWDTNNQPQHF
CDR3nt: TGTGCCAGCAGCAAAAGCTGGGACACCAATAATCAGCCCCAGCATTTT

d_gene: .
v_gene: TRBV2
j_gene: TRBJ1-5
abundance: .
CDR3aa: CASSERTYNQPQHF
CDR3nt: TGTGCCAGCAGTGAACGCACCTACAATCAGCCCCAGCATTTT

d_gene: .
v_gene: TRBV3-1/TRBV3-2
j_gene: TRBJ2-2
abundance: .
CDR3aa: CASSQAGYTGELFF
CDR3nt: TGTGCCAGCAGCCAAGCAGGGTACACCGGGGAGCTGTTTTTT

d_gene: TRBD1
v_gene: TRBV5-1
j_gene: TRBJ2-1
abundance: .
CDR3aa: CASSTGVAYNEQFF
CDR3nt: TGCGCCAGCAGCACAGGGGTGGCCTACAATGAGCAGTTCTTC

d_gene: .
v_gene: TRBV2
j_gene: TRBJ2-7
abundance: few
CDR3aa: CASSYFPYEQYF
CDR3nt: TGTGCCAGCAGTTACTTCCCCTACGAGCAGTACTTC